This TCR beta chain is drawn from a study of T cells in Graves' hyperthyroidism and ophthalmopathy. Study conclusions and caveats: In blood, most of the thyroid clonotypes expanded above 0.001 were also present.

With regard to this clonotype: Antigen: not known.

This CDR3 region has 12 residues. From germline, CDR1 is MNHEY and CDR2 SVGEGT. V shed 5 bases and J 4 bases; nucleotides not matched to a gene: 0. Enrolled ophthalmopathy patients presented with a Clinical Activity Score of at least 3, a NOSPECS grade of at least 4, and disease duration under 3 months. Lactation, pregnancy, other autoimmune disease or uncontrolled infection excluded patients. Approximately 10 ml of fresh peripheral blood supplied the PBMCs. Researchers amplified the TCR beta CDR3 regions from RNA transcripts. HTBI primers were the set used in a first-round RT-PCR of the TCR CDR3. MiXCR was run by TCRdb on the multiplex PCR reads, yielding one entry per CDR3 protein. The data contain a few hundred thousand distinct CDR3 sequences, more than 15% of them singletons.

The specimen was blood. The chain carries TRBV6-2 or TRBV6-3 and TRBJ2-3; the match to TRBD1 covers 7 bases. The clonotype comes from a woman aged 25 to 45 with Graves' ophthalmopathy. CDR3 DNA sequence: TGTGCCAGCAGTAGGGGGCCAGATACGCAGTATTTT. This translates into CASSRGPDTQYF.